This T cell receptor (beta chain) is drawn from a study of OX40 agonist ivuxolimab in advanced cancers. The assay was immunoSEQ multiplex PCR, and TCRdb's table has in-frame clones only and misses some. The repertoire holds tens of thousands of clones, with roughly 87% as singletons. The source was CD4+ or CD8+ T cells sorted from blood, collected in a trial of the OX40 agonist ivuxolimab. This receptor was identified in an adult with an advanced solid tumor such as melanoma, head and neck, liver or kidney cancer.

CDR3 DNA: TGTGCCACCAGCAGAGAACAAGCCAACACTGAAGCTTTCTTT. Translation gives CATSREQANTEAFF. The V and J genes are TRBV15 and TRBJ1-1; D uncertain. The V end lost 0 bases, the J end lost 2 bases, and 7 bases lay between the germline ends. Germline values: CDR1 LNHNV, CDR2 YYDKDF (reference sequence). CDR3 length: 14 amino acids. The entire variable domain, with the rest obtained from reference TRBV15 and TRBJ1-1, is as follows: DAMVIQNPRYQVTQFGKPVTLSCSQTLNHNVMYWYQQKSSQAPKLLFHYYDKDFNNEADTPDNFQSRRPNTSFCFLDIRSPGLGDTAMYLCATSREQANTEAFFGQGTRLTVV.